These T cell receptor beta chains were read from a single sample in a study of T-cell reconstitution after alpha-beta-depleted transplantation in children. TCRdb re-analysed the PCR reads in MiXCR, keeping a single row per CDR3 protein. The repertoire holds some 350,000 distinct CDR3 sequences, with about 17% as singletons. Sequences were derived from PBMCs, mostly from graft donor cells, sampled 360 days after TCRalphabeta/CD19-depleted stem cell transplant. The source of these receptors is a male patient aged 2 to 10 who had a stem cell transplant for acute lymphoblastic leukemia, so the T cells may come from the graft donor. CDR3s include the opening cysteine and the closing phenylalanine or tryptophan. The D gene is left open where the match is weak. The size of a clone is reported for some rows only, either as once, few or many, or as a class for expanded clones.

TRBJ1-6 | few | TRBV7-6 | . | CASSALRVIDNSPLHF | TGTGCCAGCAGCGCCCTAAGGGTTATCGATAATTCACCCCTCCACTTT
TRBJ2-3 | . | TRBV28 | . | CASSFWQLSTDTQYF | TGTGCCAGCAGTTTCTGGCAGCTCAGCACAGATACGCAGTATTTT
TRBJ2-7 | . | TRBV20-1 | . | CSASGTQGLYEQYF | TGCAGTGCTAGTGGAACCCAAGGCCTTTACGAGCAGTACTTC
TRBJ2-3 | . | TRBV10-3 | . | CAISESGVGSTDTQYF | TGTGCCATCAGTGAGTCAGGGGTAGGCAGCACAGATACGCAGTATTTT
TRBJ1-5 | many | TRBV29-1 | TRBD1 | CSVGQGRNQPQHF | TGCAGCGTGGGACAGGGGCGCAATCAGCCCCAGCATTTT
TRBJ2-1 | . | TRBV4-3 | . | CASSQDGAGYNEQFF | TGCGCCAGCAGCCAAGACGGAGCGGGCTACAATGAGCAGTTCTTC
TRBJ2-1 | . | TRBV20-1 | TRBD2 | CSAPLTSLGNRMSSYNEQFF | TGCAGTGCTCCACTGACTAGCCTTGGGAACCGAATGAGCTCCTACAATGAGCAGTTCTTC
TRBJ2-7 | . | TRBV28 | TRBD2 | CASSLGGLAGYEQYF | TGTGCCAGCAGTTTAGGGGGACTAGCGGGATACGAGCAGTACTTC
TRBJ1-1 | . | TRBV7-8 | . | CASSLTDRNTEAFF | TGTGCCAGCAGCTTGACGGACAGGAACACTGAAGCTTTCTTT
TRBJ1-1 | few | TRBV11-1 | TRBD1 | CASSLGQGSMNTEAFF | TGTGCCAGCAGCTTGGGACAGGGCTCTATGAACACTGAAGCTTTCTTT
TRBJ1-5 | . | TRBV6-2/TRBV6-3 | TRBD1 | CASSPGTVSNQPQHF | TGTGCCAGCAGCCCCGGGACAGTTAGCAATCAGCCCCAGCATTTT
TRBJ2-3 | . | TRBV25-1 | TRBD2 | CASSEYGAGGPSDTQYF | TGTGCCAGCAGTGAATACGGAGCGGGAGGGCCGTCAGATACGCAGTATTTT
TRBJ2-6 | few | TRBV12-3/TRBV12-4 | . | CASSVQGSGANVLTF | TGTGCCAGCAGTGTACAGGGCTCTGGGGCCAACGTCCTGACTTTC
TRBJ2-3 | few | TRBV14 | . | CASSPPFGGTDTQYF | TGTGCCAGCAGCCCCCCATTTGGGGGCACAGATACGCAGTATTTT
TRBJ2-1 | . | TRBV27 | . | CASRYSRVREQFF | TGTGCCAGCAGATATAGTCGAGTGAGAGAGCAGTTCTTC
TRBJ2-1 | . | TRBV11-2 | TRBD2 | CASSYGLAGEILDHEQFF | TGTGCCAGCAGCTACGGACTAGCGGGAGAGATTCTGGACCATGAGCAGTTCTTC
TRBJ2-3 | many | TRBV12-5 | TRBD1 | CASGSGQGSGDTQYF | TGTGCTAGTGGCTCGGGACAGGGGTCGGGAGATACGCAGTATTTT
TRBJ1-1 | few | TRBV23-1 | TRBD1 | CASSGQGATEAFF | TGCGCCAGCAGCGGACAGGGGGCCACTGAAGCTTTCTTT
TRBJ2-5 | . | TRBV3-1 | TRBD2 | CASCGLAGRETQYF | TGTGCCAGCTGCGGACTAGCGGGAAGAGAGACCCAGTACTTC
TRBJ2-2 | few | TRBV28 | . | CASSLFGQNTGELFF | TGTGCCAGCAGTTTATTCGGTCAGAACACCGGGGAGCTGTTTTTT
TRBJ2-7 | few | TRBV12-3/TRBV12-4 | . | CASSFAEQYF | TGTGCCAGCAGTTTTGCGGAGCAGTACTTC
TRBJ2-7 | . | TRBV29-1 | . | CSVSRDGQSYEQYF | TGCAGCGTTTCCAGGGACGGGCAGTCTTACGAGCAGTACTTC
TRBJ2-1 | . | TRBV27 | . | CASSLQGLEQFF | TGTGCCAGCAGTTTACAGGGTCTTGAGCAGTTCTTC
TRBJ2-3 | . | TRBV20-1 | . | CSARPSTRDTQYF | TGCAGTGCTAGGCCTTCGACTAGGGATACGCAGTATTTT
TRBJ1-6 | few | TRBV4-3 | TRBD1 | CASSQGDREDSPLHF | TGCGCCAGCAGCCAAGGGGACAGGGAGGATTCACCCCTCCACTTT
TRBJ2-3 | many | TRBV12-3/TRBV12-4 | TRBD1 | CASSSPGQGPDTQYF | TGTGCCAGCAGTTCACCGGGACAGGGTCCAGATACGCAGTATTTT
TRBJ1-1 | . | TRBV6-2/TRBV6-3 | . | CASSYGQGDDEAFF | TGTGCCAGCAGTTACGGGCAGGGCGACGATGAAGCTTTCTTT
TRBJ2-5 | many | TRBV7-2 | . | CASSLDALEIRETQYF | TGTGCCAGCAGCTTAGATGCACTAGAGATTCGCGAGACCCAGTACTTC
TRBJ2-2 | many | TRBV29-1 | . | CSVEELPGTGELFF | TGCAGCGTTGAAGAACTCCCAGGCACCGGGGAGCTGTTTTTT
TRBJ2-3 | . | TRBV9 | . | CASSDSISDSTDTQYF | TGTGCCAGCAGCGATTCTATCTCGGACAGTACAGATACGCAGTATTTT
TRBJ2-1 | . | TRBV7-9 | . | CASSLNRLALNEQFF | TGTGCCAGCAGCCTAAATCGATTGGCGCTCAATGAGCAGTTCTTC
TRBJ2-1 | many | TRBV6-5 | . | CASSYSLPIREQFF | TGTGCCAGCAGTTACTCGCTCCCAATCCGTGAGCAGTTCTTC
TRBJ2-3 | few | TRBV29-1 | . | CSVLHPFSTDTQYF | TGCAGCGTGCTACATCCGTTTAGCACAGATACGCAGTATTTT
TRBJ2-1 | many | TRBV9 | TRBD2 | CASSASGTSVNEQFF | TGTGCCAGCAGCGCCTCCGGGACTAGCGTCAATGAGCAGTTCTTC
TRBJ2-2 | few | TRBV7-9 | TRBD2 | CASSLRAGVGTGELFF | TGTGCCAGCAGCTTAAGGGCGGGAGTAGGAACCGGGGAGCTGTTTTTT
TRBJ2-3 | many | TRBV11-2 | TRBD2 | CASSLGVGSGRATDTQYF | TGTGCCAGCAGCTTAGGGGTCGGTAGCGGGAGGGCCACAGATACGCAGTATTTT
TRBJ2-5 | . | TRBV7-2 | . | CASRPGSQETQYF | TGTGCCAGCAGGCCGGGATCTCAAGAGACCCAGTACTTC
TRBJ2-5 | . | TRBV6-5 | . | CASSYLGGAETQYF | TGTGCCAGCAGTTACCTGGGGGGCGCTGAGACCCAGTACTTC
TRBJ2-7 | . | TRBV4-3 | . | CASSQEIGEAYEQYF | TGCGCCAGCAGCCAAGAAATAGGGGAAGCCTACGAGCAGTACTTC
TRBJ2-2 | . | TRBV10-3 | . | CAISESSVGGTGELFF | TGTGCCATCAGTGAGTCGTCGGTAGGGGGAACCGGGGAGCTGTTTTTT
TRBJ2-4 | few | TRBV28 | TRBD1 | CASSSTGVSFAKNIQYF | TGTGCCAGCAGTTCAACAGGGGTTTCCTTCGCCAAAAACATTCAGTACTTC
TRBJ2-7 | few | TRBV6-2/TRBV6-3 | TRBD2 | CASNIAGVSYEQYF | TGTGCCAGCAATATAGCGGGAGTCTCCTACGAGCAGTACTTC
TRBJ2-5 | . | TRBV27 | TRBD2 | CASSFVRESETQYF | TGTGCCAGCAGTTTTGTGCGGGAGAGTGAGACCCAGTACTTC
TRBJ1-2 | . | TRBV29-1 | . | CSVKETKGSPNYGYTF | TGCAGCGTTAAAGAAACCAAGGGCAGCCCTAACTATGGCTACACCTTC
TRBJ1-6 | . | TRBV6-1 | . | CASRTEQGFNSPLHF | TGTGCCAGCAGGACGGAACAGGGATTTAATTCACCCCTCCACTTT
TRBJ2-7 | many | TRBV28 | TRBD2 | CASSLAGGREQYF | TGTGCCAGCTCACTAGCGGGAGGACGCGAGCAGTACTTC
TRBJ1-3 | few | TRBV20-1 | . | CSAIDSSGNTIYF | TGCAGTGCTATAGACAGCTCTGGAAACACCATATATTTT
TRBJ2-5 | few | TRBV3-1 | TRBD2 | CASSQDTSGYGETQYF | TGTGCCAGCAGCCAAGACACTAGCGGGTACGGAGAGACCCAGTACTTC
TRBJ1-5 | few | TRBV4-1 | . | CASSQEEGVQPQHF | TGCGCCAGCAGCCAAGAAGAGGGGGTGCAGCCCCAGCATTTT
TRBJ2-6 | many | TRBV29-1 | TRBD1 | CSVLGQGKTGANVLTF | TGCAGCGTCCTGGGACAGGGTAAGACTGGGGCCAACGTCCTGACTTTC